This T cell receptor (beta chain) was captured in a study of blood T cell repertoires in COVID-19. Study context: Sources were T cells, B-cell-depleted T cells, or PBMCs; the material itself was cDNA or gDNA.

Enrollment of patients from Seattle took place during active infection, with longitudinal follow-up. This CDR3 spans 15 amino acids. Trimming took 5 bases from V and 8 from J; bases not matched to a gene: 6. The germline gives CDR1 MNHEY, CDR2 SVGAGI. This clone was detected a few times. Original methodology: Quantification of nucleated cells was approximated via reference gene primer amplification. Assay: immunoSEQ multiplex PCR; the TCRdb copy retains only in-frame clones and omits some. Clonal size and the V and J genes are those of that table, whereas D and trimming came from the DNA. The sample holds about 60,000 clones; over 70% are singletons and the top ten take roughly a tenth.

The receptor was derived from a man aged 25 to 45 with COVID-19, enrolled during active disease. Sequences were obtained from peripheral blood. This rearrangement joins TRBV6-5 to TRBJ2-1; 13 positions agree with TRBD2. The CDR3 DNA sequence: TGTGCCAGCAGTCTCGAACTAGCGGGAGGGGATGAGCAGTTCTTC. Protein product: CASSLELAGGDEQFF.